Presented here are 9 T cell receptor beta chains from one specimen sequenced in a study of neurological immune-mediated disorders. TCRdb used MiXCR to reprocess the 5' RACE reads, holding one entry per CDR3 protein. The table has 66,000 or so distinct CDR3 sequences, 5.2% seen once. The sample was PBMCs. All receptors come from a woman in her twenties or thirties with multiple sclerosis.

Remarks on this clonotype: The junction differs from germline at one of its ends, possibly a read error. As DNA, the CDR3 is TGCAGTGCTCCAGGGGCCAATCAGCCCCAGAATTTT. Translating it yields CSAPGANQPQNF. The rearrangement uses TRBV20-1 and TRBJ1-5, with D possibly TRBD1 on 6 matching bases. CDR3 length equals 12 residues. Germline V gene lookup returns CDR1 DFQATT and CDR2 SNEGSKA (reference sequence).

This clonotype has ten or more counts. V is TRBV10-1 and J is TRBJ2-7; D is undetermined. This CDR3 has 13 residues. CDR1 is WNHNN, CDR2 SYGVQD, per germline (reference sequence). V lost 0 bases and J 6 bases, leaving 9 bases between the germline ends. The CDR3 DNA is TGCGCCAGCAGTGAGTCAAGGGAATTCGAGCAGTACTTC. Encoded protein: CASSESREFEQYF.

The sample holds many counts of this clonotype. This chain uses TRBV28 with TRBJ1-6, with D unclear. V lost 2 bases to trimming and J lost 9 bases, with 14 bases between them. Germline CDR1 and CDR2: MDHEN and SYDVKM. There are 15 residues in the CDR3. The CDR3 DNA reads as TGTGCCAGCAGTTTAGCCCCCGGACTGGGTTCACCCCTCCACTTT. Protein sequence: CASSLAPGLGSPLHF. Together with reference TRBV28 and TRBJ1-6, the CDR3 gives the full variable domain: DVKVTQSSRYLVKRTGEKVFLECVQDMDHENMFWYRQDPGLGLRLIYFSYDVKMKEKGDIPEGYSVSREKKERFSLILESASTNQTSMYLCASSLAPGLGSPLHFGNGTRLTVT.

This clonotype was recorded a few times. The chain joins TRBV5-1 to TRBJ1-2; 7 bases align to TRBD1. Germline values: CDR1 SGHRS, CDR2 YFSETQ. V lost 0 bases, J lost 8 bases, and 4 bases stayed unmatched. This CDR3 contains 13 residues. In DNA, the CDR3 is TGCGCCAGCAGCTTGGGACAGGGAATCGGCTACACCTTC. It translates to CASSLGQGIGYTF.

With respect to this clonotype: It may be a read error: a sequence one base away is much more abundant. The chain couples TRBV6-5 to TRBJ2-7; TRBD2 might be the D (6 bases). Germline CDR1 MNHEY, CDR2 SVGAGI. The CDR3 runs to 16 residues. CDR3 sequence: CANSYSPGGDSYEQYF. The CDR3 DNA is TGTGCCAACAGTTACTCACCTGGCGGGGACTCCTACGAGCAGTACTTC.

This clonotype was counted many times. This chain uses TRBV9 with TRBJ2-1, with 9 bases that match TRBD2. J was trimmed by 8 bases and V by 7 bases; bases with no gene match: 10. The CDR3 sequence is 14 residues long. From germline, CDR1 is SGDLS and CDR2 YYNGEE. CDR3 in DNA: TGTGCCAGCTCGGGCGGGGGGGCTTCCCATGAGCAGTTCTTC. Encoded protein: CASSGGGASHEQFF.

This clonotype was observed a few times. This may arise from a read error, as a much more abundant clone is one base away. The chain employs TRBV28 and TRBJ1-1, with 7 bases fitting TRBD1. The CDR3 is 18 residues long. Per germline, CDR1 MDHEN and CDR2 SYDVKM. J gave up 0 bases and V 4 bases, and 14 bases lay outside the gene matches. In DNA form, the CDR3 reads TGTGCCAGCAGTTCCCCGGATCAGACAGGGACAATGAACACTGAAGCTTTCTTT. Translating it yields CASSSPDQTGTMNTEAFF.

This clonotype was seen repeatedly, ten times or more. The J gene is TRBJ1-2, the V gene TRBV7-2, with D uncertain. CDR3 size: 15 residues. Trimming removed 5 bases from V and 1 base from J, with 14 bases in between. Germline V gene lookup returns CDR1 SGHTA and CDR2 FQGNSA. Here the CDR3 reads CASSPRARGNYGYTF. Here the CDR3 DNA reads TGTGCCAGCAGCCCGCGAGCCCGGGGTAACTATGGCTACACCTTC. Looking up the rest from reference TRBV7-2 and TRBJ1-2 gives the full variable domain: GAGVSQSPSNKVTEKGKDVELRCDPISGHTALYWYRQSLGQGLEFLIYFQGNSAPDKSGLPSDRFSAERTGGSVSTLTIQRTQQEDSAVYLCASSPRARGNYGYTFGSGTRLTVV.

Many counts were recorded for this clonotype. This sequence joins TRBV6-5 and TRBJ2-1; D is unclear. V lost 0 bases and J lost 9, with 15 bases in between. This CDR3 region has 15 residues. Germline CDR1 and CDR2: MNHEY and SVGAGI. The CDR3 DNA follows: TGTGCCAGCAGTTACTCCTCCCTCGGTAATGGTGAGCAGTTCTTC. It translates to CASSYSSLGNGEQFF.